A single sample gave rise to the 11 T cell receptor beta chains below, sequenced in a study of blood T cells in healthy people across ages (dated by TCRdb to the mid-2010s). The library was produced with 5' RACE. TCRdb names Illumina HiSeq 2500 as the instrument used. The second PCR ran for roughly 7 to 12 cycles and used a J-beta primer mix along with a sample-barcoded 5' primer. TCRdb ran its own pipeline on the public reads, namely fastp trimming at Q25 and MiXCR clone calling, and kept in-frame beta chains. Entries that share a CDR3 protein sequence are merged under the most common genes and DNA. The sample table contains around 710,000 distinct CDR3 sequences; only one count was recorded for around 40% of them. More than 20% of the sample goes to the ten largest clones. Sequencing was done on a sample of blood. All receptors derive from a woman aged 55-75 years in good health.

The table lists this clonotype with a few counts. The genes are TRBV6-1 and TRBJ2-3; D might be TRBD2 (5 bases). Between the trimmed V and J ends, which lost 7 bases and 2 bases, there was a span of 13 bases. From germline, CDR1 is MNHNS and CDR2 SASEGT. The CDR3 sequence is 14 residues long. Here the CDR3 DNA reads TGTGCCAGCAATCTCAGGCGGGCCACAGATACGCAGTATTTT. Protein sequence: CASNLRRATDTQYF.

The table lists this clonotype with a few counts. This chain uses TRBV7-3 with TRBJ2-7; D is unclear. The CDR3 has 13 amino acids. Germline CDR1 is SGHTA and CDR2 is FQGTGA. V lost 5 bases, J lost 5 bases, and 13 bases lay in between. For the CDR3, the DNA is TGTGCCAGCAGCGCTGAATGGCAAGACGAGCAGTACTTC. As protein: CASSAEWQDEQYF.

The V gene is TRBV3-1, the J gene TRBJ1-1; 10 nucleotides align to TRBD1. The CDR3 spans 15 residues. CDR1 LGHDT and CDR2 YNNKEL come from the germline V gene (reference sequence). J lost 6 bases, V lost 3 bases, and 7 bases had no gene match. CDR3 DNA sequence: TGTGCCAGCAGCCACCGGGACAGGGGTTCCTCTGAAGCTTTCTTT. It is translated as CASSHRDRGSSEAFF.

V and J are TRBV12-3 or TRBV12-4 and TRBJ1-5; no clear D. The CDR3 loop spans 15 amino acids. The V end lost 6 bases, the J end lost 0 bases, and 12 bases lay between the germline ends. The CDR3 DNA reads as TGTGCCAGCAGCTGGGGAACCGGTAGCAATCAGCCCCAGCATTTT. It yields the protein CASSWGTGSNQPQHF.

Here the CDR3 reads CASSTLAGKETQYF. The CDR3 nucleotides are TGTGCCAGCAGCACCTTAGCGGGGAAAGAGACCCAGTACTTC. This chain links TRBV5-6 with TRBJ2-5; TRBD2 matches 8 bases. The V gene's germline CDR1 is SGHDT and CDR2 YYEEEE. J was trimmed by 3 bases and V by 4 bases; bases with no gene match: 5. The CDR3 spans 14 residues.

This chain connects TRBV5-1 to TRBJ1-1, with D possibly being TRBD1 (6 bases). The CDR3 extends over 15 amino acids. Germline CDR1 reads SGHRS; CDR2 reads YFSETQ. The ends were cut back, 4 bases at V and 2 bases at J, with 15 bases in the middle. DNA of the CDR3: TGCGCCAGCAGCCCCAAGACAGGCCCTAACACTGAAGCTTTCTTT. This encodes CASSPKTGPNTEAFF.

The rearrangement links TRBV5-6 to TRBJ2-7; D uncertain. Per germline, CDR1 SGHDT and CDR2 YYEEEE. CDR3 length: 12 residues. The V end lost 1 base, the J end lost 4 bases, and 6 bases lay between the germline ends. CDR3 in amino acids: CASSLRTYEQYF. The CDR3 nucleotides read TGTGCCAGCAGCTTGCGGACGTACGAGCAGTACTTC.

Concerning this clonotype: Being one base from a much bigger clone, this may be a read error. The rearrangement uses TRBV5-6 and TRBJ2-1; tentative D call: TRBD2 (6 bases). CDR3 size: 16 residues. Trimming removed 2 bases from V and 10 bases from J, with 22 bases in between. Germline CDR1 and CDR2: SGHDT and YYEEEE. CDR3 bases: TGTGCCAGCAGCTTCCCCTGGAGAGGAGAGGACTACGAGCAGTTCTTC. It specifies CASSFPWRGEDYEQFF. The full variable domain, completed using reference TRBV5-6 and TRBJ2-1, is DAGVTQSPTHLIKTRGQQVTLRCSPKSGHDTVSWYQQALGQGPQFIFQYYEEEERQRGNFPDRFSGHQFPNYSSELNVNALLLGDSALYLCASSFPWRGEDYEQFFGPGTRLTVL.

The CDR3 DNA reads as TGCAGTGTCTCAGGGGTTGGAAACACCATATATTTT. Encoded protein: CSVSGVGNTIYF. J is TRBJ1-3 and V is TRBV20-1; maybe TRBD1 (6 bases). The CDR3 sequence is 12 residues long. With 7 bases removed from V and 3 bases from J, the gap between germline ends came to 10 bases. CDR1 and CDR2 (germline): DFQATT, SNEGSKA (reference sequence).

The chain uses TRBV3-1 and TRBJ2-7, with TRBD2 identical over 9 bases. V lost 5 bases and J lost 0; bases outside the gene matches: 8. This CDR3 spans 16 amino acids. Per germline, CDR1 LGHDT and CDR2 YNNKEL (reference sequence). The CDR3 DNA reads TGTGCCAGCAGCGGACAGACGACTAGCGGCTCCTACGAGCAGTACTTC. It specifies CASSGQTTSGSYEQYF.

This clonotype was detected once. A much more abundant neighbour one base away suggests this may be a read error. The J gene is TRBJ2-7, the V gene TRBV7-9, with TRBD2 matching 11 bases. Germline CDR1 SEHNR, CDR2 FQNEAQ (reference sequence). Germline trimming cut 5 bases from V and 9 bases from J; bases unmatched to any gene: 9. The CDR3 spans 14 residues. CDR3 DNA sequence: TGTGCCAGCAGCGTCCAGACTAGCGGGGACGGGCAGTACTTC. Translated, it gives CASSVQTSGDGQYF.